The 5 T cell receptor beta chains below all came from one sample that was sequenced in a study of T-cell memory formation after mild COVID-19. MiXCR, run by TCRdb on the 5' RACE reads, gives a single entry per CDR3 protein. The data show more than 300,000 distinct CDR3 sequences, 13% to 15% seen once. The sample taken for sequencing was PBMCs or a T cell subset sorted from them (not recorded which). These receptors all stem from a man younger than 35 who had mild COVID-19 (a few samples of this study predate the infection). Cell type and time point are not known.

This clonotype was counted a few times. J is TRBJ1-6 and V is TRBV20-1; possible D gene TRBD1, 5 bases. The V end was cut by 0 bases, the J end by 7 bases, with 7 bases between. The CDR3 consists of 13 residues. Germline CDR1 and CDR2: DFQATT and SNEGSKA (reference sequence). As DNA, the CDR3 is TGCAGTGCTAGAGAAGGGGCAAATTCACCCCTCCACTTT. Translated, it gives CSAREGANSPLHF.

The chain uses TRBV6-6 and TRBJ2-1, with D perhaps being TRBD1 or TRBD2 (5 bases each). The length of the CDR3 is 14 residues. Per the germline V gene, CDR1 is MNHNY and CDR2 is SVGAGI (reference sequence). V dropped 6 bases and J dropped 6 bases, with 15 bases sitting between them. CDR3 amino acids: CASRNGPGANEQFF. The DNA of the CDR3 is TGTGCCAGCAGAAACGGGCCCGGGGCCAATGAGCAGTTCTTC.

The sample holds a few counts of this clonotype. The chain carries TRBV20-1 and TRBJ1-1; maybe TRBD1 (5 bases). The germline CDR1 and CDR2 sequences are DFQATT and SNEGSKA (reference sequence). Trimming shortened V by 3 bases and J by 6 bases, and 14 bases separated the two germline ends. The CDR3 sequence is 13 residues long. CDR3: CSARGQGYPEAFF. Here the CDR3 DNA reads TGCAGTGCTAGGGGGCAGGGATACCCTGAAGCTTTCTTT.

The gene calls are TRBV7-8 and TRBJ2-1; D call uncertain. Germline V gene lookup returns CDR1 SGHVS and CDR2 FQNEAQ. This CDR3 is built from 15 residues. Trimming left V 5 bases short and J 5 bases short, with 16 bases between. The CDR3 DNA reads as TGTGCCAGCAGCGAAGTACTTCCTCTGAACAATGAGCAGTTCTTC. Translation gives CASSEVLPLNNEQFF.

The J gene is TRBJ1-1, the V gene TRBV6-2 or TRBV6-3; TRBD1 matches at 7 bases. This CDR3 contains 16 residues. Germline V lookup: CDR1 MNHEY, CDR2 SVGEGT. The ends lost 2 bases at V and 4 bases at J; junction bases unmatched: 10. CDR3 in amino acids: CASSYTSTGRITEAFF. CDR3 DNA sequence: TGTGCCAGCAGTTACACCTCGACAGGGCGGATCACTGAAGCTTTCTTT.